Sequencing of this T cell receptor beta chain was carried out in a study of blood T cell repertoires in COVID-19. Overall study: From T cells, B-cell-depleted T cells, or PBMCs came the material, which was cDNA or gDNA.

Per the original methods: From reference gene primer amplification, estimates of nucleated cell counts were derived. Some clones are missing from TCRdb's copy, which holds only in-frame ones; the method was immunoSEQ multiplex PCR. That table gives V, J and clone size, and the DNA gave D and trimming. The table records 540,000 or so clones, 85% to 90% of them present only once. With V trimmed by 0 bases and J by 5 bases, 8 bases remained unmatched. This CDR3 spans 17 amino acids. CDR1 SGHDT and CDR2 YYEEEE come from the germline V gene. The sequence derives from a woman in her forties or fifties with COVID-19, enrolled during active disease. J is TRBJ2-5 and V is TRBV5-6; 12 positions match TRBD2. The sample taken for sequencing was peripheral blood. CDR3 protein: CASSLESSGGAWETQYF. The CDR3 DNA reads TGTGCCAGCAGCTTGGAGTCTAGCGGGGGGGCCTGGGAGACCCAGTACTTC.